The present T cell receptor (beta chain) was sequenced within a study of cytomegalovirus exposure and HLA in healthy donors. PCR primers comprised 60 Vbeta and 13 Jbeta primers. Profiled with immunoSEQ multiplex PCR; TCRdb holds only in-frame clones, not every one. The table has 120,000 or so clones, 60% to 85% seen once. Germline V lookup: CDR1 SGHDT, CDR2 YYEEEE. This CDR3 is 16 amino acids long. J was trimmed by 0 bases and V by 0 bases; bases with no gene match: 4. The chain combines TRBV5-6 with TRBJ2-3, with TRBD1 matching 7 bases. This sequence originates from a woman in her forties in good health and CMV-seropositive. Sample: PBMCs. As DNA, the CDR3 is TGTGCCAGCAGCTTGGCCCGGGACAGAAGCACAGATACGCAGTATTTT. Protein sequence: CASSLARDRSTDTQYF.